This T cell receptor (beta chain) was sequenced in a study of technical replicates of blood from several donors. The data were produced by immunoSEQ multiplex PCR, yet TCRdb's version contains in-frame clones alone and is incomplete. Counted here are approximately 92,000 clones, 85% to 95% occurring once; the ten biggest clones make up roughly 0.34%. The count of this clone is one. Germline-derived CDR1 and CDR2 are SGHRS and YFSETQ. V dropped 0 bases and J dropped 4 bases, with 10 bases sitting between them. The CDR3 runs 14 residues. The receptor comes from a human donor in good health. Material for sequencing was T cells isolated from PBMCs. The chain uses TRBV5-1 and TRBJ1-2, with D maybe TRBD1 (5 bases). The CDR3 nucleotides read TGCGCCAGCAGCTTGGAGCGGGACTCCTATGGCTACACCTTC. It codes for CASSLERDSYGYTF.